The 2 T cell receptor beta chains below were found in one sample sequenced in a study of T cells in women clearing cervical HPV infection. TCRdb's table, derived via immunoSEQ multiplex PCR, lists solely in-frame clones and lacks some. Its clone listing holds about 48,000 clones. The sequencing sample was made of blood buffy coat. Every receptor here comes from a woman aged 18 to 69 with a cervical HPV16 infection that either progressed to CIN3+ or cleared (not recorded which).

Points on this clone: From the germline J gene comes the end of the CDR3, since the read stops 3 residues before it. The gene calls are TRBV10-3 and TRBJ1-2; 8 bases align to TRBD1. Looked up from germline, CDR1 is ENHRY and CDR2 is SYGVKD. The CDR3 has 16 amino acids. The part of the CDR3 DNA that was read is TGTGCCATCAAAAAAGCACAGGGGGACGGTGATGGAGGC. This encodes CAIKKAQGDGDGG. The full CDR3 is CAIKKAQGDGDGGYTF.

Concerning this clone: The observed sequence ends 3 residues before the CDR3 terminus, with the missing tail filled in from the germline J gene. The J gene is TRBJ2-5, the V gene TRBV7-3; TRBD1 agrees at 7 bases. The CDR3 consists of 14 residues. CDR1 and CDR2 from the germline V gene are SGHTA and FQGTGA. J gave up 1 base and V 6 bases, and 5 bases lay outside the gene matches. The DNA read from the CDR3 is TGTGCCAGCAGTAAAGGGGGCTCCCAAGAGACC. This translates into CASSKGGSQET. The complete CDR3 protein is CASSKGGSQETQYF.